This T cell receptor (beta chain) was captured in a study of cytomegalovirus exposure and HLA in healthy donors (dated by TCRdb to the late 2010s). For the wider study: An earlier analysis of some 500 of the donors reported roughly 300 Gb of sequence data and some 120 million unique TCR beta sequences from 190 million or so T cells. Typing coverage varied by locus: roughly 629-630 donors for A, B, C, DRB1 and DQB1; around 560 for DQA1; over 600 for DPA1; 450 to 480 for DPB1. About 300 gigabases of sequencing data and tens of millions of unique TCR sequences were included in an early release covering about 620 HLA-typed donors. High-throughput TCR immunosequencing, statistical association of individual TCRs with disease status, and machine learning were combined to predict cytomegalovirus infection status. Among some 410 genotyped donors of the cohort, an average of 235,054 unique TCR beta nucleotide sequences were sequenced per donor, around a sixth of them non-productive. Donor age, sex, ethnicity and CMV serostatus were compiled alongside the repertoire data. A few DR-DQ haplotypes were handled as single units for association and clustering because linkage in the cohort was strong. All discovery cohort repertoires had been generated on a single sequencing platform. The T cell repertoires of about 700 subjects were profiled by immunosequencing and related to cytomegalovirus serostatus. Of the approximately 400 genotyped donors, around 81% fell in the genetic ancestry cluster associated with self-reported Caucasian donors. Along with the roughly 710-subject first cohort, a separate validation cohort of over a hundred different subjects was used. An earlier analysis of approximately 500 of the donors applied high-throughput TCR beta sequencing to assess whether each TCR beta V gene segment acted as functional or pseudogenic. In a later genetic analysis, genome-wide SNP genotypes for about three fifths of the roughly 670 donors were used, and that subset was treated as a discovery cohort. In the later analysis, no new phenotypic data were used to find candidate immune exposures; instead, reliance was placed on TCR beta sequences and their occurrence across donors. In a later analysis, previously published TCR beta repertoires from 666 donors were re-analyzed and high-resolution HLA genotyping was added so that TCR occurrence patterns could be studied. The study aimed to test whether signatures of past pathogen exposure could be identified by cataloging public T cell receptors. HLA typing included class I and class II loci at four-digit resolution. Study-level results and caveats: For the cohort, immune exposure information was limited to CMV serostatus. Assigning TCR associations to individual alleles was difficult when HLA alleles, especially DR and DQ, strongly co-occurred. The study gave a list of about 160 TCR beta chains associated with cytomegalovirus. A further reported finding was that TCR beta sequences accurately predicted the HLA-A and HLA-B alleles for most subjects in the first cohort. The 87-base-pair reads could not distinguish some IMGT-functional V segments, including TRBV6-2 and TRBV6-3, so those segments were excluded. The cohort was sequenced for TCR beta chains only, and without alpha or paired-chain data the features that could be detected were limited. Cytomegalovirus status was reported to be diagnosed by the classifier with high specificity and sensitivity in both the original and validation cohorts. HLA typing was unavailable for some donors at each locus, so association tests used only the typed subset. A later genetic analysis reported fewer N-insertions in productive TCRs among donors in an Asian-associated ancestry cluster than the roughly 700-donor mean. In a later analysis, HLA-associated TCR beta chains were found to be more clonally expanded and to have lower generation probabilities than equally common non-associated chains. Specific HLA alleles were associated with roughly 16,000 TCR beta sequences at a false discovery rate of 0.05 in a later analysis. The sequencing pipeline was judged likely to have produced a cluster of highly shared sequence variants as a technical artifact. According to a later analysis, most CMV-associated TCR beta chains appeared to be HLA-restricted, and the HLA associations seemed to be driven largely by CMV exposure. Broadly in line with IMGT annotations, most TCR beta V segments showed up in productive rearrangements about 90% or about 30% of the time in an earlier analysis of roughly 590 of the donors. Linkage disequilibrium might explain the correlated functional status among segregating V segments, but an unknown experimental factor could not be ruled out. In a later analysis, the rate of TCR association differed among HLA loci, with DRB1 alleles having the most associated TCRs and HLA-C alleles having the fewest. According to a later analysis, parvovirus B19, influenza, CMV and Epstein-Barr virus appeared linked to several top co-occurrence clusters. V-gene and J-gene trimming of TCR beta chains was associated with a missense DCLRE1C variant in a later genetic analysis, and the association was replicated in an independent cohort. The earlier analysis of 587 of the donors excluded fewer than 20 rarely observed V segments, including chromosome 9 orphons, because counts were too low. While some public TCRs were present in many individuals, most TCR sequences turned up only very rarely across donors. Three of the identified cytomegalovirus-associated TCR beta chains were confirmed in vitro to be specific for cytomegalovirus antigens. Presence/absence analyses assumed roughly uniform sequencing depth across donors, an assumption that may not hold. According to the authors, the approach could potentially be generalized to other disease states and immunological phenotypes.

A remark on this clone: The antigen this receptor binds is unknown. Base quality data are lacking; no much larger clone is found one base away.

The CDR3 sequence holds 16 residues, the cysteine and phenylalanine included. Just the 48-base CDR3 DNA is kept, in frame starting at base 1. CDR1 and CDR2, looked up from the germline V gene, are SGHTA and FQGNSA. Unmatched junction bases come to 5, with V trimmed by 2 bases and J by 2 bases. The library was made by the immunoSEQ multiplex PCR assay. A mixture of 60 forward primers for TCR Vbeta segments and 13 reverse primers for TCR Jbeta segments was used in the multiplex PCR. Amplification of the CDR3 region of rearranged TCR beta genes was performed with a multiplex PCR assay on genomic DNA. The Illumina HiSeq System was used to sequence the amplified TCR beta libraries as 87-base-pair reads. The original pipeline was this. A later analysis counted around 72 million unique TCR beta chains across the 650 to 800 repertoires, and 10 million to 12 million of these chains were shared by at least two donors. Raw reads were error-corrected and collapsed into unique sequences by a nearest-neighbor algorithm in which closely related sequences were merged to remove PCR and sequencing errors. V, D and J gene segments were assigned by aligning CDR3 sequences to IMGT reference sequences. Each retained sequence needed at least a six-nucleotide match to both a V gene segment and a J gene segment. A rearrangement was called productive if the CDR3 had no stop codons and remained in frame with V and J, and every other rearrangement was called non-productive. CDR3 was defined according to IMGT convention as the region running from the second conserved V-encoded cysteine to the conserved J-encoded phenylalanine. The earlier analysis of about 610 of the donors excluded sequences that lacked an unambiguous match to a single V gene segment. An earlier analysis of almost 600 of the donors classified V segments as functional when productive rearrangements were above 56.7% and as segregating when the standard deviation between donors was above 5%. To diagnose cytomegalovirus status from the catalog of TCR beta chain sequences, a statistical classification framework was built. V and J gene assignment, in a later analysis, came from comparing TCR nucleotide sequences with IMGT/GENE-DB human TR gene sequences. In a later analysis, CDR3 sequences and most-parsimonious VDJ recombination scenarios were assigned using the TCRdist pipeline. In a later analysis, each TCR beta chain was defined by its CDR3 amino acid sequence together with its V-gene family, and reads without a unique V-gene family were excluded. To address suspected cross-contamination and a sequencing artifact, a later analysis removed under 600 highly shared, low-generation-probability nucleotide sequences. For each public chain, a later analysis derived a clonal expansion index from normalized ranks of inferred template counts within each repertoire. In a later analysis, generation probabilities were computed using a VDJ recombination model fitted to out-of-frame rearrangements, and the results were checked against IGoR. In a later analysis, hypergeometric tests were used to score TCR-TCR, TCR-HLA and TCR-CMV co-occurrence, with a repertoire-size bias correction applied to TCR pairs. To estimate false discovery rates, a later analysis permuted the HLA or CMV assignments 20 times. In a later analysis, co-occurring TCRs were grouped using DBSCAN, and TCRdist sequence similarity was added for clustering within HLA-allele-positive subsets. Repertoires with fewer than 30,000 or more than 120,000 public chains were left out of co-occurrence clustering, as were a handful of repertoires with anomalous nucleotide sharing. TCRdb mirrors the immuneACCESS table, restricted to in-frame sequences. Some clones are absent from its copies; in checked studies, under half trace to an unresolved V gene, and the reason for the others is unknown. That table gives V, J and clone size, and the DNA gave D and trimming. The sample table contains 150,000 to 200,000 clones; only one count was recorded for around three quarters of them. The ten most abundant clones make up approximately 2.1% of the sample.

The cohort comprised 666 healthy bone marrow donors. At the time of sampling, every cohort member was nominally healthy, though immune exposures that went unrecorded were likely present. The donor was CMV seronegative and was included in the group of around 320 seronegative cohort members. A peripheral blood sample was collected from each donor, and TCR beta sequencing was performed on peripheral blood mononuclear cells. The Qiagen DNeasy Blood Extraction Kit was used to extract genomic DNA from the blood cell samples. Sequencing used PBMCs. The chain is assembled from TRBV7-2 and TRBJ2-2, with 7 junctional bases fitting TRBD2. The sequence came from a woman between 50 and 59 years old in good health and CMV-seronegative. The DNA reads TGTGCCAGCAGCTTAAGCCGGGGGGTTAACACCGGGGAGCTGTTTTTT. The translation is CASSLSRGVNTGELFF.